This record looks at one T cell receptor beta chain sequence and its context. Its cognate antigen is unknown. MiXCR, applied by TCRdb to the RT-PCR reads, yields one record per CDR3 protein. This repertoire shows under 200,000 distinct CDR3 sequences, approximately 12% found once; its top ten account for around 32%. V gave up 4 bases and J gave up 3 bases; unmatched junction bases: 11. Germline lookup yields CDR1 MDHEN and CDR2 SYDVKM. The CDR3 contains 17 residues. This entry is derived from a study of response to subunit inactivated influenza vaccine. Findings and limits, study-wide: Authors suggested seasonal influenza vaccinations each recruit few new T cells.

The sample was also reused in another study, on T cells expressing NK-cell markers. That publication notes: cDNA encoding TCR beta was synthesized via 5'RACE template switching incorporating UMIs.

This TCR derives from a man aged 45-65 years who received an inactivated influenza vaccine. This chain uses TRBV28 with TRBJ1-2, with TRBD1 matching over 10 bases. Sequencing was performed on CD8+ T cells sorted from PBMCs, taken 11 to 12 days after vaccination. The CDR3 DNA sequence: TGTGCCAGCAGTTCGGGGACAGGGGTTTTCGTAGACTATGGCTACACCTTC. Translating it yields CASSSGTGVFVDYGYTF.